Detailed here is one TCR beta chain. The data stem from a study of blood T cell repertoires in COVID-19. Study in general: Samples representing acute and convalescent COVID-19 were sourced from the United States, Italy and Spain. PBMCs, B-cell-depleted T cells, or T cells provided the cDNA or gDNA that made up the material.

Clones were read by immunoSEQ multiplex PCR, and TCRdb kept only the in-frame ones, dropping some. The sample consists of fewer than 250,000 clones, around 91% of them appearing once. CDR3 length: 14 amino acids. V shed 0 bases and J shed 3 bases, with 8 bases lying between them. The germline V gene encodes CDR1 SGHDN and CDR2 FVKESK. The chain recombines TRBV14 with TRBJ1-1; D remains unclear. Sequences were obtained from peripheral blood. The source of this sequence is a woman in her thirties or forties with acute or convalescent COVID-19. The CDR3 coding sequence is TGTGCCAGCAGCCAAGATCGAGCGTACACTGAAGCTTTCTTT. As protein: CASSQDRAYTEAFF.